A single TCR beta chain is shown here with its context. CDR1 and CDR2 (germline): SGHRS, YFSETQ. The CDR3 runs 14 residues. The V gene lost 0 bases and the J gene lost 1 base, with 7 bases spanning the gap. This table comes from immunoSEQ multiplex PCR, and its TCRdb copy is limited to in-frame clones, with some not included. The table shows approximately 60,000 clones, with 90% to 95% occurring only once. The entry originates in a study of T cell changes during pregnancy in multiple sclerosis. The sequence derives from a female donor with multiple sclerosis, enrolled in a pregnancy study. This chain connects TRBV5-1 to TRBJ1-1; D gene ambiguous. Source: CD4+ T cells from peripheral blood mononuclear cells, taken in the second trimester of pregnancy. The CDR3 coding sequence is TGCGCCAGCAGCTTGGGAGAGGGGAACACTGAAGCTTTCTTT. Its protein product is CASSLGEGNTEAFF.